This T cell receptor (beta chain) was captured by sequencing in a study of molecular identifiers for immune sequencing clone quantification. At least ten counts were recorded for this clonotype. One entry per CDR3 protein, called by TCRdb with MiXCR from the PCR reads. This sample has about 60,000 distinct CDR3 sequences, with 15% to 20% found just once. This TCR was recovered from a human donor in good health. Some libraries in this study had Jurkat cell RNA spiked in. Sequencing was done on a sample of naive CD8+ T cells from blood, with Jurkat cell RNA spiked in. The subset denotes: FACS-sorted CD8+CD4-CCR7+CD45RA+ naive T cells.

CDR3 sequence (DNA): TGTGCCAGCAGTCCGACTAGCGTGTCCTACGAGCAGTACTTC. It specifies CASSPTSVSYEQYF. The chain recombines TRBV27 with TRBJ2-7; 8 bases match TRBD2. From germline, CDR1 is MNHEY and CDR2 SMNVEV (reference sequence). The V gene end was trimmed by 5 bases and the J gene end by 1 base; junction bases not matched to a gene: 4. CDR3 length: 14 amino acids.